The clone carrying this TCR beta chain was counted only a few times. This sample was taken from a study of T-cell reconstitution after alpha-beta-depleted transplantation in children. The CDR3 has 15 amino acids. V gave up 0 bases and J gave up 8 bases, with 16 bases separating them. Looked up from germline, CDR1 is MNHEY and CDR2 is SVGAGI. A library of TCRbeta sequences, prepared with unique molecular identifiers, was generated. TCRdb itself ran the PCR reads through MiXCR, one entry per CDR3 protein. The sample lists about 1,000,000 distinct CDR3 sequences, roughly 31% occurring once. The sequence was collected from a boy in the first two years of life who had a stem cell transplant for SCID, so the T cells may come from the graft donor. Source: PBMCs, mostly from graft donor cells, taken 360 days after TCRalphabeta/CD19-depleted stem cell transplant. The gene calls are TRBV6-5 and TRBJ1-2; D may be TRBD1 (6 bases). This CDR3 reads CASSYSYQRGNGYTF. The CDR3 DNA reads as TGTGCCAGCAGTTACTCCTACCAGAGGGGGAACGGCTACACCTTC.